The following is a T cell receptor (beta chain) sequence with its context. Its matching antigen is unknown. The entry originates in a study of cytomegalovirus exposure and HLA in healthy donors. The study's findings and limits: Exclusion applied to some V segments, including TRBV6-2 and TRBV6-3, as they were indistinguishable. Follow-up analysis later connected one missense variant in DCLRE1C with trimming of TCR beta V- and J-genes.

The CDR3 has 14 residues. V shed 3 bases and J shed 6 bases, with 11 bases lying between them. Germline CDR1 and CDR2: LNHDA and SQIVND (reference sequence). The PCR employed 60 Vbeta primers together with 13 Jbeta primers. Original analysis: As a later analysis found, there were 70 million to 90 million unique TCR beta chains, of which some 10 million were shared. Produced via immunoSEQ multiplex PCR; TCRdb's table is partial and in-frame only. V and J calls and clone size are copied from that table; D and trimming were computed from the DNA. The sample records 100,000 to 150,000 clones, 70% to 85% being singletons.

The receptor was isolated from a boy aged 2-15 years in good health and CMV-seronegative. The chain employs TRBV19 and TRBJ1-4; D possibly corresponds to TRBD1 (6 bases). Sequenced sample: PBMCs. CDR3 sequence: CASSIAGVDEKLFF. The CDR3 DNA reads TGTGCCAGTAGTATTGCAGGGGTTGATGAAAAACTGTTTTTT. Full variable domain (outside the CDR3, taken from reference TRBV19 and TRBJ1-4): DGGITQSPKYLFRKEGQNVTLSCEQNLNHDAMYWYRQDPGQGLRLIYYSQIVNDFQKGDIAEGYSVSREKKESFPLTVTSAQKNPTAFYLCASSIAGVDEKLFFGSGTQLSVL.